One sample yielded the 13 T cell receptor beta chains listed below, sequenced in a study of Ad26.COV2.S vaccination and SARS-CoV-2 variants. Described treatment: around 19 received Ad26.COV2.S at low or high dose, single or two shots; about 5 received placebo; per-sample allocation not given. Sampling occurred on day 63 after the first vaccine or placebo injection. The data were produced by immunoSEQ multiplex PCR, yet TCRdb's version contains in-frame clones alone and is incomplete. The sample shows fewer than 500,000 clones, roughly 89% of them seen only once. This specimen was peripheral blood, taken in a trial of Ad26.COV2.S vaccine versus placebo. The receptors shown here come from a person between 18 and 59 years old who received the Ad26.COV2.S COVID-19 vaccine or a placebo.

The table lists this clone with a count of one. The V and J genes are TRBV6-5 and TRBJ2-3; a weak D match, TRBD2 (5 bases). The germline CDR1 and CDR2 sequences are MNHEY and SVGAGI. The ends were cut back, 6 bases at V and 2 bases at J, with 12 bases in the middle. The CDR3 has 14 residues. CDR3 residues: CASSMEAATDTQYF. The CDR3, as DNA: TGTGCCAGCAGCATGGAGGCCGCCACAGATACGCAGTATTTT.

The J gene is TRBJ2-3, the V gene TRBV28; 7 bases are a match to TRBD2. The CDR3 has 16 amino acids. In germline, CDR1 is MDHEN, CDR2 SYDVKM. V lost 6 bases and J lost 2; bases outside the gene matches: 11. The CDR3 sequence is CASSLFGLAATDTQYF. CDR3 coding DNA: TGTGCCAGCAGCCTTTTCGGGCTAGCGGCCACAGATACGCAGTATTTT.

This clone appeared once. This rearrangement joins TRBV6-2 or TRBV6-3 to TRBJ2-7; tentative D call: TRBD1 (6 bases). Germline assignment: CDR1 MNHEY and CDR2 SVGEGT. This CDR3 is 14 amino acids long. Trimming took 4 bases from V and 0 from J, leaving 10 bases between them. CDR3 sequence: CASSSTGLSYEQYF. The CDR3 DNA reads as TGTGCCAGCAGTTCGACAGGCCTCTCCTACGAGCAGTACTTC.

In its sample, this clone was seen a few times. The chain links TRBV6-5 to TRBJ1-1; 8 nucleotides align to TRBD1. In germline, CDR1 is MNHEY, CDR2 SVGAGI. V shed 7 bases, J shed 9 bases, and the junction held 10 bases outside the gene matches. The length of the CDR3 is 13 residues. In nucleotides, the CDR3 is TGTGCCAGCAACCTCGGACAGGGTGGAAAAGCTTTCTTT. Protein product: CASNLGQGGKAFF.

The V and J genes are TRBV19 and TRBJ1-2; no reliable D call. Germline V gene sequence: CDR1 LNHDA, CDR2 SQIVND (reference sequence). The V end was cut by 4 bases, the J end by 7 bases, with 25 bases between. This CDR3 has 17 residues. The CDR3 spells CASSKTFNTPGSAGYTF. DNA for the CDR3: TGTGCCAGTAGTAAAACTTTTAACACACCGGGCTCAGCTGGCTACACCTTC. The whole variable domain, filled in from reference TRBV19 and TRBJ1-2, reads DGGITQSPKYLFRKEGQNVTLSCEQNLNHDAMYWYRQDPGQGLRLIYYSQIVNDFQKGDIAEGYSVSREKKESFPLTVTSAQKNPTAFYLCASSKTFNTPGSAGYTFGSGTRLTVV.

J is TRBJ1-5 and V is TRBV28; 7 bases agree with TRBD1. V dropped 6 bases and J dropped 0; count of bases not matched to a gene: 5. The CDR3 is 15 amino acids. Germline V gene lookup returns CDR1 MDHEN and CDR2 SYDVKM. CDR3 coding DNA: TGTGCCAGCAGCCCAAGACAGGGTAGCAATCAGCCCCAGCATTTT. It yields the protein CASSPRQGSNQPQHF.

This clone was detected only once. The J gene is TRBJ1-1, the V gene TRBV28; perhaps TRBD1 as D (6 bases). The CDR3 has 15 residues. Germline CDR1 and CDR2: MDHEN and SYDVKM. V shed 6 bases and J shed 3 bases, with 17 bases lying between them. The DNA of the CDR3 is TGTGCCAGCAGCTGGAACAGGGAAGGGGACACTGAAGCTTTCTTT. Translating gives CASSWNREGDTEAFF.

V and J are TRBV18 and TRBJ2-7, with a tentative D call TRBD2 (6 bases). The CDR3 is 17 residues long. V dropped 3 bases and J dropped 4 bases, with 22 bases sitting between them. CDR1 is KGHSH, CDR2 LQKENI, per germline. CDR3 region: CASSPAEGTGVMYEQYV. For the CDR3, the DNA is TGTGCCAGCTCACCCGCGGAGGGGACGGGAGTGATGTACGAGCAGTACGTC.

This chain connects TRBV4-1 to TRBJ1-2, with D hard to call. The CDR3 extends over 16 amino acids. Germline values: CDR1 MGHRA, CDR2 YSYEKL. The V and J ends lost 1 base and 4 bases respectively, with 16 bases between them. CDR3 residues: CASSQGRPGAFYGYTF. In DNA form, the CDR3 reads TGCGCCAGCAGCCAAGGCAGGCCGGGCGCTTTCTATGGCTACACCTTC.

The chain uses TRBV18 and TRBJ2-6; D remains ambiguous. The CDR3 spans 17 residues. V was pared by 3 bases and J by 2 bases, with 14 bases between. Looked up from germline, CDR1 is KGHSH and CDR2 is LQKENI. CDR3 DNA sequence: TGTGCCAGCTCACCTCTACACGGCGGTACTGGGGCCAACGTCCTGACTTTC. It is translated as CASSPLHGGTGANVLTF.

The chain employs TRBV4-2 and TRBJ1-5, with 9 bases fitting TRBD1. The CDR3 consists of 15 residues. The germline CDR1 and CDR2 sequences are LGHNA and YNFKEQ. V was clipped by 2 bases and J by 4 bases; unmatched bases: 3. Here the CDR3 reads CASSQQDRGNQPQHF. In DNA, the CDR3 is TGTGCCAGCAGCCAACAAGACAGGGGGAATCAGCCCCAGCATTTT.

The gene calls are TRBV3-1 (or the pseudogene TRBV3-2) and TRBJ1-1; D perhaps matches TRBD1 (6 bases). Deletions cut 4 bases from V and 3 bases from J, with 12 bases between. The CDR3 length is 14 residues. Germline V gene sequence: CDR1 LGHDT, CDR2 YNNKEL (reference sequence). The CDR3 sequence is CASSRRGIYTEAFF. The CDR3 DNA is TGTGCCAGCAGCCGCAGGGGTATTTACACTGAAGCTTTCTTT.

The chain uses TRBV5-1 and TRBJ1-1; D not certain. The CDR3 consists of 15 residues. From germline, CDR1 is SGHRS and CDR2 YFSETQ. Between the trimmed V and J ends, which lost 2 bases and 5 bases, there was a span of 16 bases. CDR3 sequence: CASSFKSGEVTEAFF. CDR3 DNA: TGCGCCAGCAGCTTTAAGTCCGGGGAGGTTACTGAAGCTTTCTTT.